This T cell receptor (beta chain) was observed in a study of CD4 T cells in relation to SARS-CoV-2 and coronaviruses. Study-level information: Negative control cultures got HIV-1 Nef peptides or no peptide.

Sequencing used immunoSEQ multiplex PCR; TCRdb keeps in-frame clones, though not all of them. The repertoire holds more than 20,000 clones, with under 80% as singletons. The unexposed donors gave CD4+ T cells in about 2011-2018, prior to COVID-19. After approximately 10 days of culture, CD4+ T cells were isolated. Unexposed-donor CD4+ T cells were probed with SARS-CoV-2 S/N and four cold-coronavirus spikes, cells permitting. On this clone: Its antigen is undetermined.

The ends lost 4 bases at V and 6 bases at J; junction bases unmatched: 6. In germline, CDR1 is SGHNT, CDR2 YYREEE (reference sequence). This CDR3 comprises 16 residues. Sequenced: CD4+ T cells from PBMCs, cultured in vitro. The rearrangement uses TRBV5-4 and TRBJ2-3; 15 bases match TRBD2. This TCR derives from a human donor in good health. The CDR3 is CASSLGLAGGPDTQYF. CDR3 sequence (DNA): TGTGCCAGCAGCCTCGGACTAGCGGGAGGGCCGGATACGCAGTATTTT.